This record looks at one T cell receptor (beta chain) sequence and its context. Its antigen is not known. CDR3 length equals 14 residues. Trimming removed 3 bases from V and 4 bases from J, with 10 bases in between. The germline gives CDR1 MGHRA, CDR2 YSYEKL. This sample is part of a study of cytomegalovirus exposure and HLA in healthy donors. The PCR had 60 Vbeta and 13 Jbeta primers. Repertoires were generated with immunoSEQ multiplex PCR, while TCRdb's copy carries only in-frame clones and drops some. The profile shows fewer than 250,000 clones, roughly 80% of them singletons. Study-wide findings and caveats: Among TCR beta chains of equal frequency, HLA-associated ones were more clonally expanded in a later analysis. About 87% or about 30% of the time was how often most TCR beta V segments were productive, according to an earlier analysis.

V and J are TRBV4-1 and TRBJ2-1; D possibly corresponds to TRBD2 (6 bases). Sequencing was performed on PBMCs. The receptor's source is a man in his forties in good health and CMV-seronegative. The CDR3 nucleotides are TGCGCCAGCAGCCAGGACTACGGGTACAATGAGCAGTTCTTC. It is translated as CASSQDYGYNEQFF.